This T cell receptor beta chain was sequenced during a study of blood T cell repertoires in COVID-19. About the study: Samples taken during acute and convalescent COVID-19 were collected in the United States, Italy and Spain.

Patients from Seattle were sampled longitudinally, starting during active infection. Original data processing: Estimates of nucleated cell counts were drawn from the amplification of reference gene primers. Clones were read by immunoSEQ multiplex PCR, and TCRdb kept only the in-frame ones, dropping some. The D gene and trimming were derived from the DNA, and the V and J assignments and clone size from that table. The table lists about 250,000 clones, nearly 95% of them singletons. Germline V lookup: CDR1 LNHNV, CDR2 YYDKDF (reference sequence). The ends lost 3 bases at V and 6 bases at J; junction bases unmatched: 11. The CDR3 sequence is 16 residues long.

Source material: peripheral blood. The chain couples TRBV15 to TRBJ1-2; 9 bases fit TRBD1. The sequence was collected from a man aged 30-40 years with COVID-19, enrolled during active disease. CDR3 DNA: TGTGCCACCAGCAGGGGACAGGGTAGGCGAAGCGATGGCTACACCTTC. Encoded protein: CATSRGQGRRSDGYTF. Looking up the rest from reference TRBV15 and TRBJ1-2 gives the full variable domain: DAMVIQNPRYQVTQFGKPVTLSCSQTLNHNVMYWYQQKSSQAPKLLFHYYDKDFNNEADTPDNFQSRRPNTSFCFLDIRSPGLGDTAMYLCATSRGQGRRSDGYTFGSGTRLTVV.